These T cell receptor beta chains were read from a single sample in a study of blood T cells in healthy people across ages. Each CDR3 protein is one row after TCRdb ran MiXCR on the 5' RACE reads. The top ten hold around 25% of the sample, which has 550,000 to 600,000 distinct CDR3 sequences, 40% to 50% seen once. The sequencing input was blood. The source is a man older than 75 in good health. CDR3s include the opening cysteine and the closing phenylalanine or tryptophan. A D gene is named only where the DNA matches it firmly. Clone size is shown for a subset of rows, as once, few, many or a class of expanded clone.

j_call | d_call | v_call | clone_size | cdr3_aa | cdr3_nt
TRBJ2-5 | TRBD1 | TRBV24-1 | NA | CATGQTGVGQETQYF | TGTGCCACAGGGCAGACAGGGGTGGGACAAGAGACCCAGTACTTC
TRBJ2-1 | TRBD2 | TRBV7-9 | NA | CASSLSGLAKYNEQFF | TGTGCCAGCAGCTTGTCAGGACTAGCGAAGTACAATGAGCAGTTCTTC
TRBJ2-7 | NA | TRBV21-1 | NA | CASSPRKGLYNEQYF | TGTGCCAGCAGCCCTCGTAAGGGACTTTACAATGAGCAGTACTTC
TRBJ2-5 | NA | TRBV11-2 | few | CASSLDPASQETQYF | TGTGCCAGCAGCTTAGATCCGGCTAGTCAAGAGACCCAGTACTTC
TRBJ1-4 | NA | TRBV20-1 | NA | CSAAGEKLFF | TGCAGTGCTGCGGGGGAAAAACTGTTTTTT
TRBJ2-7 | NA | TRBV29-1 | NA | CSVEGRDPYEQYF | TGCAGCGTTGAAGGACGGGACCCCTACGAGCAGTACTTC
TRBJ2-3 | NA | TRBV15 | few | CATSRTKGYTDTQYF | TGTGCCACCAGCAGAACAAAGGGGTACACAGATACGCAGTATTTT
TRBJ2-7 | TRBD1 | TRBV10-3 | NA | CAISGQGWYEQYF | TGTGCCATCAGTGGACAGGGTTGGTACGAGCAGTACTTC
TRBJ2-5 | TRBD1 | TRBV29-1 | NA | CSTDRGTETQYF | TGCAGCACGGACAGGGGAACGGAGACCCAGTACTTC
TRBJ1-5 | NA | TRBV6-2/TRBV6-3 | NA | CASRQFGNQPQHF | TGTGCCAGCAGGCAATTTGGCAATCAGCCCCAGCATTTT
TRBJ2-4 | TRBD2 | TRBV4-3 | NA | CASSQGGVAGAKNIQYF | TGCGCCAGCAGCCAAGGGGGGGTAGCGGGAGCCAAAAACATTCAGTACTTC
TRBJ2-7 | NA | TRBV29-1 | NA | CSVAREGEQYF | TGCAGCGTTGCCAGAGAAGGAGAGCAGTACTTC
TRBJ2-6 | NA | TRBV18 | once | CASSIKPEANVLTF | TGTGCCAGCTCAATCAAACCCGAGGCCAACGTCCTGACTTTC
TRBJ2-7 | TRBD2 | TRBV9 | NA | CASSIPGTSGTDEQYF | TGCGCCAGCAGCATTCCAGGGACTAGCGGGACTGATGAGCAGTACTTC
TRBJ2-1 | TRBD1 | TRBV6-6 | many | CASKLGQGNEQFF | TGTGCCAGCAAACTAGGACAGGGCAATGAGCAGTTCTTC
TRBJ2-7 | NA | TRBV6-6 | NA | CASSGPGVNYEQYF | TGTGCCAGCAGTGGACCGGGAGTAAACTACGAGCAGTACTTC
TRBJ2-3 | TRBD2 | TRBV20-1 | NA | CSATAGDASTDTQYF | TGCAGTGCTACCGCGGGGGACGCTAGCACAGATACGCAGTATTTT
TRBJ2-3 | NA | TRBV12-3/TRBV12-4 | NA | CASKVEKGTDTQYF | TGTGCCAGCAAGGTGGAAAAGGGAACAGATACGCAGTATTTT